Below are 12 T cell receptor beta chains sequenced from a single sample in a study of identifying expanded T cells in peripheral blood. Only in-frame clones appear in the TCRdb table, and some are missing; sequencing was by immunoSEQ multiplex PCR. The sample records tens of thousands of clones, around 91% being singletons. The material sequenced was blood. The receptor set was obtained from a person aged 18 to 70 in good health.

The V and J genes are TRBV4-3 and TRBJ2-3; 7 nucleotides agree with TRBD1. The germline V gene has CDR1 LGHNA and CDR2 YSLEER. Germline trimming cut 1 base from V and 4 bases from J; bases unmatched to any gene: 11. The CDR3 runs to 17 residues. The CDR3 region is CASSQGLRGQGADTQYF. The CDR3 DNA reads TGCGCCAGCAGCCAAGGCCTTCGAGGGCAGGGGGCAGATACGCAGTATTTT.

As DNA, the CDR3 is TGCGCCAGCAGCTTGGGAGGCAGAGAAGCTTTCTTT. Residues: CASSLGGREAFF. The genes are TRBV5-1 and TRBJ1-1; no reliable D call. This CDR3 has 12 residues. Per the germline V gene, CDR1 is SGHRS and CDR2 is YFSETQ. V shed 0 bases and J shed 8 bases, with 8 bases lying between them. Variable domain in full (rest from reference TRBV5-1 and TRBJ1-1): KAGVTQTPRYLIKTRGQQVTLSCSPISGHRSVSWYQQTPGQGLQFLFEYFSETQRNKGNFPGRFSGRQFSNSRSEMNVSTLELGDSALYLCASSLGGREAFFGQGTRLTVV.

V and J are TRBV4-3 and TRBJ2-2; D is perhaps TRBD1 or TRBD2 (5 bases each). The CDR3 has 17 residues. Germline V gives CDR1 LGHNA, CDR2 YSLEER. The V end was cut by 0 bases, the J end by 5 bases, with 16 bases between. CDR3: CASSQDWRWGWTGELFF. The CDR3 region has the DNA TGCGCCAGCAGCCAAGATTGGAGGTGGGGGTGGACCGGGGAGCTGTTTTTT.

This sequence joins TRBV7-2 and TRBJ1-6, with D unresolved. Germline V lookup: CDR1 SGHTA, CDR2 FQGNSA. V gave up 6 bases and J gave up 9 bases, with 9 bases separating them. The CDR3 totals 12 residues. The CDR3 loop is CASSIGISPLHF. In nucleotides, the CDR3 is TGTGCCAGCAGTATAGGGATTTCACCCCTCCACTTT.

The V and J genes are TRBV29-1 and TRBJ1-2; a weak D match, TRBD1 (5 bases). V was clipped by 7 bases and J by 10 bases, with 16 bases between them. CDR1 and CDR2 from the germline V gene are SQVTM and ANQGSEA. The CDR3 has 11 amino acids. For the CDR3, the DNA is TGCAGCGAGGGGAGAGCCCTACCCTACACCTTC. This translates into CSEGRALPYTF. Filled out from reference TRBV29-1 and TRBJ1-2, the complete variable domain reads SAVISQKPSRDICQRGTSLTIQCQVDSQVTMMFWYRQQPGQSLTLIATANQGSEATYESGFVIDKFPISRPNLTFSTLTVSNMSPEDSSIYLCSEGRALPYTFGSGTRLTVV.

J is TRBJ2-5 and V is TRBV5-1, with 8 nucleotides matching TRBD1. J gave up 5 bases and V 0 bases, and 3 bases lay outside the gene matches. The CDR3 spans 14 residues. Germline V gene lookup returns CDR1 SGHRS and CDR2 YFSETQ. DNA of the CDR3: TGCGCCAGCAGCTTGGCGACAGGGGATGAGACCCAGTACTTC. Residues: CASSLATGDETQYF.

This clone was recorded only once. The rearrangement uses TRBV11-1 and TRBJ1-5; a weak D match, TRBD1 (6 bases). This CDR3 comprises 15 residues. Trimming pared 2 bases from V and 5 bases from J, leaving 13 bases between. Germline V gene lookup returns CDR1 SGHAT and CDR2 FQDESV (reference sequence). CDR3: CASSLSGARDQPQHF. The CDR3 region has the DNA TGTGCCAGCAGCTTATCAGGGGCTCGAGATCAGCCCCAGCATTTT.

This clone was seen only once. The CDR3 is CASSLRGDTQYF. CDR3 coding DNA: TGTGCCAGCAGTCTCAGGGGAGATACGCAGTATTTT. The chain is built from TRBV2 and TRBJ2-3; perhaps TRBD1 as D (6 bases). The CDR3 spans 12 residues. Germline CDR1 is SNHLY and CDR2 is FYNNEI. The ends were cut back, 5 bases at V and 5 bases at J, with 8 bases in the middle.

The chain links TRBV2 to TRBJ1-4, with D tentatively TRBD1 (5 bases). The V end lost 2 bases, the J end lost 5 bases, and 12 bases lay between the germline ends. CDR3 length: 15 amino acids. Germline V lookup: CDR1 SNHLY, CDR2 FYNNEI. This chain's CDR3 is CASSESPGMNEKLFF. CDR3 coding DNA: TGTGCCAGCAGTGAAAGCCCAGGGATGAATGAAAAACTGTTTTTT.

The genes are TRBV2 and TRBJ2-3; D not certain. The CDR3 spans 11 residues. Germline loops: CDR1 SNHLY, CDR2 FYNNEI. The ends were cut back, 8 bases at V and 4 bases at J, with 7 bases in the middle. CDR3 amino acids: CASGISDTQYF. The DNA for the CDR3 is TGTGCCAGCGGGATTTCAGATACGCAGTATTTT.

This clone was detected once. The chain has TRBV11-2 and TRBJ1-1, with D uncertain. Trimming removed 5 bases at V and 8 bases at J, with 15 bases between. CDR1 is SGHAT, CDR2 FQNNGV, per germline. This CDR3 is 13 amino acids long. In nucleotides, the CDR3 is TGTGCCAGCAGCCCCCTGATTCACCCCGAAGCTTTCTTT. This sequence encodes CASSPLIHPEAFF.

The CDR3 protein is CASSIGLAGEQYF. In DNA form, the CDR3 reads TGTGCCAGTAGTATTGGCCTGGCTGGGGAGCAGTACTTC. The chain uses TRBV19 and TRBJ2-7; D is unresolved. Germline CDR1 LNHDA, CDR2 SQIVND (reference sequence). There are 13 residues in the CDR3. V lost 3 bases, J lost 7 bases, and 13 bases lay in between. Supplemented by reference TRBV19 and TRBJ2-7, the full variable domain reads DGGITQSPKYLFRKEGQNVTLSCEQNLNHDAMYWYRQDPGQGLRLIYYSQIVNDFQKGDIAEGYSVSREKKESFPLTVTSAQKNPTAFYLCASSIGLAGEQYFGPGTRLTVT.